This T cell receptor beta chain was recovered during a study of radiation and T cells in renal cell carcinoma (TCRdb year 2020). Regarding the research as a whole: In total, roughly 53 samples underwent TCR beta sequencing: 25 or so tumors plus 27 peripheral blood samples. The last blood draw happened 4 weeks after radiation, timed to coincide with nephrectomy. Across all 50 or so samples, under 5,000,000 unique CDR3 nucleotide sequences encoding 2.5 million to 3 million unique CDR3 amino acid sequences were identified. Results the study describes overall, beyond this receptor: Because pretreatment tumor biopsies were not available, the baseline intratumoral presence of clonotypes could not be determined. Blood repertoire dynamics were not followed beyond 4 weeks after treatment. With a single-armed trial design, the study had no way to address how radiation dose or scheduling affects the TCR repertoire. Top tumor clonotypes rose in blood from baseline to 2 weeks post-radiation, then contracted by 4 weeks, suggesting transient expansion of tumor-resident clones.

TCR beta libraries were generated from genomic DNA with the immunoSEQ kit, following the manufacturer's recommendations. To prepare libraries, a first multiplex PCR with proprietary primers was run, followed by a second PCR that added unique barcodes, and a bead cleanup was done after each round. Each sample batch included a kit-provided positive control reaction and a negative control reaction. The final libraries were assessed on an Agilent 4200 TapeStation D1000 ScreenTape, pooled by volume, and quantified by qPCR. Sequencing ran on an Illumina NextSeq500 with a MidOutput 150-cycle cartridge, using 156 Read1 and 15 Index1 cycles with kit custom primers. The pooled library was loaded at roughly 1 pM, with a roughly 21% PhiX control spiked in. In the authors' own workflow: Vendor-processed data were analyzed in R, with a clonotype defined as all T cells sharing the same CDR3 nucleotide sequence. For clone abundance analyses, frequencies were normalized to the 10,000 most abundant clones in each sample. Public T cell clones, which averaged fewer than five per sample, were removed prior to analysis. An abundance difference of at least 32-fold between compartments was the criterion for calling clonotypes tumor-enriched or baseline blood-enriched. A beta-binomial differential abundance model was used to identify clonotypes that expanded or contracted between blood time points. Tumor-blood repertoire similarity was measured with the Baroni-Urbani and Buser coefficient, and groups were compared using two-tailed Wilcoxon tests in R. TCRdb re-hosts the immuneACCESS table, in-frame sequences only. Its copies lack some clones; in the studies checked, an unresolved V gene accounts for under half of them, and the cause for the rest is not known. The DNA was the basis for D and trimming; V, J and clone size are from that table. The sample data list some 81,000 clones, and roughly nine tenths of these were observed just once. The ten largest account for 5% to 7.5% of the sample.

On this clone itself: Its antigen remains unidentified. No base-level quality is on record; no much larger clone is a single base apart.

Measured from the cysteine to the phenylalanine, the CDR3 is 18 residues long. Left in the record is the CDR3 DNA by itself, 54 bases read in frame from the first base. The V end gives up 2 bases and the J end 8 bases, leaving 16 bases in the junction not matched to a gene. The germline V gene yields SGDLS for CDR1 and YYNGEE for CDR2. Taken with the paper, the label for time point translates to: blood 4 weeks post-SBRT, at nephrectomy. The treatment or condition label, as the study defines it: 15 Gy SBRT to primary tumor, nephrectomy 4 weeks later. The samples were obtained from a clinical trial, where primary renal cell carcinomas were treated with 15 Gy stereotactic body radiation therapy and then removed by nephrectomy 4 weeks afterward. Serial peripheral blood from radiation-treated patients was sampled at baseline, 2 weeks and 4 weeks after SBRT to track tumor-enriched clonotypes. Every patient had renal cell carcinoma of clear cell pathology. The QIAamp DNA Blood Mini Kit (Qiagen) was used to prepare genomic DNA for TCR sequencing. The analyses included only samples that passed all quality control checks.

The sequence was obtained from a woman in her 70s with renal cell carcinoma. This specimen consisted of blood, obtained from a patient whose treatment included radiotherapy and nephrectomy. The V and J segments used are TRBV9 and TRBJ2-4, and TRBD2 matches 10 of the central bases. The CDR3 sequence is CASSVGGASGGRDDIQYF. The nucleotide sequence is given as TGTGCCAGCAGCGTTGGGGGAGCTAGCGGGGGCCGAGATGACATTCAGTACTTC.